The 30 T cell receptor beta chains listed next were all sequenced from one sample in a study of blood T cell repertoires in COVID-19 (dated by TCRdb to the early 2020s). Library creation used the immunoSEQ multiplex PCR assay. In its TCRdb copy, this immuneACCESS table keeps in-frame sequences only and misses some clones. Where compared with another copy, unresolved V genes explain less than half of these, and the others have no known cause. The sample table shows some 200,000 clones, and 90% to 95% are seen once. In total, the top ten clones hold approximately 0.69% of the sample. Sample: peripheral blood. These receptors originate from a man younger than 40 with COVID-19, enrolled during active disease.

This rearrangement joins TRBV3-1 (or the pseudogene TRBV3-2) to TRBJ1-4; D perhaps matches TRBD1 (5 bases). The ends were cut back, 0 bases at V and 3 bases at J, with 11 bases in the middle. The CDR3 sequence is 16 residues long. Looked up from germline, CDR1 is LGHDT and CDR2 is YNNKEL (reference sequence). CDR3 loop: CASSQDSGFPNEKLFF. Here the CDR3 DNA reads TGTGCCAGCAGCCAAGATTCAGGGTTCCCTAATGAAAAACTGTTTTTT.

The J gene is TRBJ1-5, the V gene TRBV6-6, with TRBD1 matching over 7 bases. V dropped 9 bases and J dropped 4; count of bases not matched to a gene: 6. Germline CDR1 and CDR2: MNHNY and SVGAGI (reference sequence). This CDR3 contains 13 residues. This chain's CDR3 is CASLGQFNQPQHF. The DNA for the CDR3 is TGTGCCAGTTTGGGACAGTTTAATCAGCCCCAGCATTTT.

This sequence joins TRBV29-1 and TRBJ1-1; D is unclear. There are 13 residues in the CDR3. Germline CDR1 is SQVTM and CDR2 is ANQGSEA. Trimming removed 4 bases at V and 4 bases at J, with 13 bases between. The CDR3 sequence is CSVGGPGGTEAFF. As DNA, the CDR3 is TGCAGCGTTGGAGGACCAGGAGGCACTGAAGCTTTCTTT.

The V gene is TRBV2, the J gene TRBJ1-5; TRBD1 agrees at 7 bases. V trimming: 6 bases; J trimming: 0 bases; junction bases outside the gene matches: 2. This CDR3 has 14 amino acids. The germline V gene has CDR1 SNHLY and CDR2 FYNNEI. CDR3 in DNA: TGTGCCAGCAGGACAGGGTTTAGCAATCAGCCCCAGCATTTT. It yields the protein CASRTGFSNQPQHF.

This chain joins TRBV5-5 and TRBJ1-4; D gene uncertain. V was shortened by 1 base and J by 4 bases, with 14 bases between the two germline ends. Germline values: CDR1 SGHKS, CDR2 YYEKEE (reference sequence). The CDR3 is 16 amino acids. Here the CDR3 reads CASSLSGRGHNEKLFF. The CDR3 nucleotides read TGTGCCAGCAGCTTGTCCGGTAGAGGGCATAATGAAAAACTGTTTTTT.

This rearrangement joins TRBV15 to TRBJ1-2; no clear D. This CDR3 region has 15 residues. In germline, CDR1 is LNHNV, CDR2 YYDKDF (reference sequence). The V and J ends lost 5 bases and 4 bases respectively, with 17 bases between them. CDR3 in amino acids: CATSFQAPTTYGYTF. For the CDR3, the DNA is TGTGCCACCAGCTTTCAGGCCCCGACTACCTATGGCTACACCTTC.

This clone occurred a few times. This chain uses TRBV6-5 with TRBJ1-6, with TRBD1 identical over 7 bases. Losses at the gene ends were 5 bases for V and 5 bases for J; bases not matched to a gene: 6. Germline assignment: CDR1 MNHEY and CDR2 SVGAGI. This CDR3 comprises 15 residues. CDR3 sequence reads: CASSQQGDHNSPLHF. The CDR3 coding sequence is TGTGCCAGCAGTCAGCAGGGGGACCATAATTCACCCCTCCACTTT.

The chain has TRBV6-5 and TRBJ1-2; TRBD1 matches at 7 bases. V shed 7 bases and J 8 bases; nucleotides not matched to a gene: 16. Germline CDR1 is MNHEY and CDR2 is SVGAGI. CDR3 length: 15 residues. CDR3 DNA sequence: TGTGCCAGCACCACCCCGACAGGGATGGGACTGGGCTACACCTTC. It yields the protein CASTTPTGMGLGYTF.

The rearrangement links TRBV5-1 to TRBJ1-1, with D perhaps matching TRBD1 (6 bases). The ends were cut back, 4 bases at V and 4 bases at J, with 11 bases in the middle. CDR1 and CDR2 (germline): SGHRS, YFSETQ. The length of the CDR3 is 13 residues. The CDR3 sequence is CASSTQGSTEAFF. The CDR3 bases are TGCGCCAGCAGCACCCAGGGGAGCACTGAAGCTTTCTTT.

This clone was seen a handful of times. This chain links TRBV30 with TRBJ1-5; 11 bases map to TRBD1. Germline-derived CDR1 and CDR2 are GTSNPN and SVGIG (reference sequence). V gave up 4 bases and J gave up 5 bases; unmatched junction bases: 7. The CDR3 sequence is 15 residues long. CDR3 amino acids: CAWTRPGQGDQPQHF. The CDR3 DNA is TGTGCCTGGACGCGACCGGGACAGGGGGATCAGCCCCAGCATTTT.

The J gene is TRBJ2-5, the V gene TRBV5-1, with a possible D match to TRBD1 (6 bases). This CDR3 region has 14 residues. Germline V gene data show CDR1 as SGHRS and CDR2 as YFSETQ. Trimming took off 0 bases at V and 7 bases at J, with 13 bases between the two ends. The CDR3 nucleotides are TGCGCCAGCAGCTTGGAGGGTGCGACAGGGACCCAGTACTTC. Amino acid sequence: CASSLEGATGTQYF.

V usage is TRBV9 and J usage is TRBJ1-2; TRBD1 aligns across 11 bases. CDR1 and CDR2 from the germline V gene are SGDLS and YYNGEE. The CDR3 consists of 17 residues. The junction had 10 bases not matched to a gene; V was cut back by 4 bases and J by 2 bases. CDR3 sequence reads: CASSPGTGGFVNYGYTF. The CDR3 nucleotides are TGTGCCAGCAGCCCCGGGACAGGGGGGTTCGTCAACTATGGCTACACCTTC. Full variable domain (rest looked up from reference TRBV9 and TRBJ1-2): DSGVTQTPKHLITATGQRVTLRCSPRSGDLSVYWYQQSLDQGLQFLIQYYNGEERAKGNILERFSAQQFPDLHSELNLSSLELGDSALYFCASSPGTGGFVNYGYTFGSGTRLTVV.

The gene calls are TRBV6-6 and TRBJ2-1, with 9 bases aligning to TRBD1. Germline assignment: CDR1 MNHNY and CDR2 SVGAGI (reference sequence). The length of the CDR3 is 15 residues. The junction had 11 bases not matched to a gene; V was cut back by 6 bases and J by 8 bases. The CDR3 loop reads CASRKPGQGFDEQFF. In DNA form, the CDR3 reads TGTGCCAGCAGGAAACCGGGACAGGGTTTCGATGAGCAGTTCTTC.

V gene TRBV3-1 (or the pseudogene TRBV3-2) combines with J gene TRBJ2-1, with D possibly being TRBD2 (5 bases). The CDR3 runs 12 residues. Between the trimmed V and J ends, which lost 4 bases and 9 bases, there was a span of 10 bases. CDR1 and CDR2 (germline): LGHDT, YNNKEL (reference sequence). The CDR3 nucleotides are TGTGCCAGCAGCCTTAGCGCGACTGAGCAGTTCTTC. Its protein is CASSLSATEQFF.

The V gene is TRBV2, the J gene TRBJ2-1, with D perhaps TRBD2 (6 bases). V dropped 3 bases and J dropped 7 bases, with 16 bases sitting between them. CDR3 length: 15 amino acids. In germline, CDR1 is SNHLY, CDR2 FYNNEI. CDR3 nucleotide sequence: TGTGCCAGCAGTGATGGAGCGGGCCGGGGGAATGAGCAGTTCTTC. As protein: CASSDGAGRGNEQFF.

The chain links TRBV7-9 to TRBJ1-5; D is undetermined. The germline V and J ends were trimmed by 5 bases and 4 bases, with 12 bases remaining between them. Germline-derived CDR1 and CDR2 are SEHNR and FQNEAQ (reference sequence). The CDR3 covers 14 residues. The CDR3 DNA reads TGTGCCAGCAGCGTCACCGACGGGAATCAGCCCCAGCATTTT. This codes for CASSVTDGNQPQHF.

The chain joins TRBV12-5 to TRBJ1-2, with 7 bases matching TRBD1. J was trimmed by 4 bases and V by 5 bases; bases with no gene match: 4. CDR3 length: 13 amino acids. Germline V lookup: CDR1 LGHNT, CDR2 FRNRAP. The CDR3 is CASGTGQSYGYTF. CDR3 sequence (DNA): TGTGCTAGTGGTACGGGACAGAGCTATGGCTACACCTTC.

The V gene is TRBV10-1, the J gene TRBJ1-6; D might be TRBD1 (6 bases). Germline V gives CDR1 WNHNN, CDR2 SYGVQD (reference sequence). The CDR3 sequence is 14 residues long. V dropped 2 bases and J dropped 9 bases, with 11 bases sitting between them. The CDR3 protein is CASSEQGLGSPLHF. The CDR3 DNA reads TGCGCCAGCAGTGAGCAGGGGTTGGGTTCACCCCTCCACTTT.

The chain employs TRBV4-1 and TRBJ2-1; possibly TRBD2 for D (6 bases). The CDR3 covers 15 residues. Trimming took 4 bases from V and 9 from J, leaving 19 bases between them. Germline values: CDR1 MGHRA, CDR2 YSYEKL. CDR3 residues: CASSRSVGGMGEQFF. CDR3 bases: TGCGCCAGCAGCCGATCTGTCGGGGGAATGGGTGAGCAGTTCTTC.

This chain uses TRBV7-3 with TRBJ1-1; TRBD1 agrees at 8 bases. The CDR3 length is 14 residues. Germline assignment: CDR1 SGHTA and CDR2 FQGTGA. V shed 3 bases, J shed 3 bases, and the junction held 3 bases outside the gene matches. CDR3 DNA sequence: TGTGCCAGCAGCTTCAGGGGGCCGGACACTGAAGCTTTCTTT. This codes for CASSFRGPDTEAFF. Drawing the rest from reference TRBV7-3 and TRBJ1-1, the complete variable domain is GAGVSQTPSNKVTEKGKYVELRCDPISGHTALYWYRQSLGQGPEFLIYFQGTGAADDSGLPNDRFFAVRPEGSVSTLKIQRTERGDSAVYLCASSFRGPDTEAFFGQGTRLTVV.

This clone came up once. The rearrangement joins TRBV7-2 to TRBJ1-2, with 11 bases aligning to TRBD1. Germline V gene lookup returns CDR1 SGHTA and CDR2 FQGNSA. J gave up 4 bases and V 5 bases, and 6 bases lay outside the gene matches. CDR3 size: 15 residues. The CDR3 DNA is TGTGCCAGCAGCCTAGGACAGGGGGCTGGCTATGGCTACACCTTC. Translation: CASSLGQGAGYGYTF.

The chain recombines TRBV3-1 (or the pseudogene TRBV3-2) with TRBJ2-3, with 9 bases that match TRBD1. CDR3 length: 15 residues. The germline V gene encodes CDR1 LGHDT and CDR2 YNNKEL (reference sequence). J was trimmed by 4 bases and V by 4 bases; bases with no gene match: 6. This chain's CDR3 is CASSPPGQGADTQYF. The CDR3 coding sequence is TGTGCCAGCAGCCCCCCGGGACAGGGCGCAGATACGCAGTATTTT.

The chain is built from TRBV9 and TRBJ2-7; 9 bases line up with TRBD1. With 6 bases clipped from V and 1 base from J, the junction kept 5 bases outside the gene matches. CDR1 is SGDLS and CDR2 is YYNGEE in the germline V gene. This CDR3 spans 14 amino acids. The CDR3 region is CASTPGQGSYEQYF. In DNA form, the CDR3 reads TGTGCCAGCACTCCGGGACAGGGTTCCTACGAGCAGTACTTC.

The gene calls are TRBV10-3 and TRBJ1-2; D gene ambiguous. This CDR3 region has 13 residues. From germline, CDR1 is ENHRY and CDR2 SYGVKD. Trimming shortened V by 3 bases and J by 7 bases, and 12 bases separated the two germline ends. CDR3 loop: CAISDGRGGGYTF. CDR3 nucleotide sequence: TGTGCCATCAGTGATGGTCGGGGTGGTGGCTACACCTTC.

This chain joins TRBV6-1 and TRBJ1-5; 7 positions match TRBD1. The germline V gene has CDR1 MNHNS and CDR2 SASEGT. The CDR3 covers 15 residues. V gave up 2 bases and J gave up 2 bases; unmatched junction bases: 3. CDR3 coding DNA: TGTGCCAGCAGTGAATTTGGACAGGGCAATCAGCCCCAGCATTTT. As protein: CASSEFGQGNQPQHF.

The rearrangement uses TRBV7-4 and TRBJ2-2; TRBD2 might be the D (6 bases). Germline lookup yields CDR1 SGHVT and CDR2 SQSDAQ. Trimming left V 1 base short and J 4 bases short, with 13 bases between. This CDR3 contains 16 residues. The CDR3 loop is CASSLGWTEGTGELFF. CDR3 coding DNA: TGTGCCAGCAGCTTAGGATGGACGGAGGGCACCGGGGAGCTGTTTTTT.

This rearrangement joins TRBV7-2 to TRBJ2-5, with D possibly TRBD2 on 5 matching bases. There are 16 residues in the CDR3. Germline CDR1 and CDR2: SGHTA and FQGNSA. V was cut by 2 bases and J by 1 base, with 14 bases left in between. CDR3 in amino acids: CASSLTGVGPQETQYF. The DNA of the CDR3 is TGTGCCAGCAGCTTAACCGGGGTCGGTCCCCAAGAGACCCAGTACTTC.

In DNA form, the CDR3 reads TGTGCCAGCAGCTTAGCAGTCATCGGTACTGGCTACACCTTC. Its translation is CASSLAVIGTGYTF. This chain uses TRBV7-2 with TRBJ1-2; D is ambiguous. The CDR3 length is 14 residues. CDR1 and CDR2 (germline): SGHTA, FQGNSA. Trimming took off 0 bases at V and 7 bases at J, with 12 bases between the two ends.

V and J are TRBV27 and TRBJ2-2, with TRBD2 as a possible D gene (5 bases). Trimming took off 6 bases at V and 7 bases at J, with 12 bases between the two ends. Germline V gene data show CDR1 as MNHEY and CDR2 as SMNVEV (reference sequence). This CDR3 is 13 amino acids long. The CDR3 sequence: CASSFYSDGELFF. The DNA of the CDR3 is TGTGCCAGCAGCTTTTATAGCGACGGGGAGCTGTTTTTT.

The chain recombines TRBV28 with TRBJ1-5, with D possibly matching TRBD1 (5 bases). Deletions cut 6 bases from V and 5 bases from J, with 17 bases between. Germline CDR1 MDHEN, CDR2 SYDVKM. This CDR3 has 15 residues. CDR3 coding DNA: TGTGCCAGCAGCCCCGCGGGGAGGGACGATCAGCCCCAGCATTTT. Its protein is CASSPAGRDDQPQHF.